This is a list of T cell receptor beta chains from one sample in a study of T cell responses to AZD1222 COVID-19 vaccine. TCRdb's copy holds only in-frame clones and misses some; the assay was immunoSEQ multiplex PCR. The sample includes some 110,000 clones, almost 90% seen only once; the top ten take over 8.5%. The sequenced sample was peripheral blood, obtained on day 0 of AZD1222 vaccination. The receptors shown here come from an adult in good health. Each CDR3 is given with its conserved first and last residue. Fields, in order: D gene, J gene, V gene, CDR3 protein. A D gene is named only where the DNA matches it firmly.

. TRBJ2-7 TRBV18 CASSPPSGARADEQYF
. TRBJ1-1 TRBV28 CASSSGQLNTEAFF
TRBD1 TRBJ2-3 TRBV6-5 CASRPTGTEGYTQYF
. TRBJ1-5 TRBV7-9 CASSSDTYSNQPQHF
TRBD1 TRBJ2-5 TRBV5-1 CASSLVGGDRGLETQYF
. TRBJ1-2 TRBV29-1 CSTWTANYGYTF
. TRBJ1-2 TRBV3-1/TRBV3-2 CASSQQGEGYTF
. TRBJ1-5 TRBV24-1 CATQVWKSNGNQPQHF
. TRBJ1-1 TRBV30 CAAPGTNTEAFF
. TRBJ1-5 TRBV4-3 CASSQDGGRGNQPQHF
. TRBJ1-4 TRBV4-2 CASSQDLKGRLFF
TRBD1 TRBJ2-7 TRBV6-5 CASRGTGPYEQYF
TRBD1 TRBJ1-4 TRBV19 CASSISTGGDNEKLFF
TRBD1 TRBJ1-4 TRBV6-2/TRBV6-3 CASSYAGQVNEKLFF
. TRBJ2-7 TRBV3-1/TRBV3-2 CASSPEGREQYF
TRBD1 TRBJ1-2 TRBV7-2 CASSPDRGLQYGYTF
TRBD1 TRBJ1-2 TRBV5-1 CASSQDRGNYGYTF
. TRBJ2-1 TRBV2 CAGQTSSLNNEQFF
. TRBJ1-3 TRBV6-5 CASTLRTVSGNTIYF
TRBD2 TRBJ2-1 TRBV3-1/TRBV3-2 CASSQHRASGRAYNEQFF
TRBD1 TRBJ1-2 TRBV28 CASSWTGRGYTF
. TRBJ1-1 TRBV12-3/TRBV12-4 CASRRGGGTEAFF
TRBD2 TRBJ2-7 TRBV4-3 CASSQDAAGVWSEGSYEQYF
TRBD1 TRBJ2-7 TRBV7-2 CASSVTGAYEQYF
TRBD1 TRBJ1-5 TRBV7-2 CASSSARTGGNQPQHF
. TRBJ1-2 TRBV28 CASSLSQPGYGYTF
TRBD2 TRBJ2-5 TRBV5-4 CASSLGGLAGTQETQYF
. TRBJ2-3 TRBV5-1 CASSPQTPRILDTQYF
. TRBJ2-1 TRBV5-1 CASSLGSNEQFF
TRBD1 TRBJ2-5 TRBV7-2 CASSLFGQGETQYF
TRBD1 TRBJ2-5 TRBV6-5 CASSYSTGGGETQYF
. TRBJ1-1 TRBV3-1/TRBV3-2 CASSLLEANEAFF
. TRBJ2-7 TRBV7-2 CASSLAGGEQYF